The T cell receptor beta chain under discussion was sequenced for a study of blood T cells in healthy people across ages. Germline V gives CDR1 DFQATT, CDR2 SNEGSKA (reference sequence). Trimming left V 0 bases short and J 6 bases short, with 21 bases between. CDR3 length: 17 amino acids. This clonotype was detected ten times or more. Next came a second PCR, run for roughly 6 to 11 cycles, which used a sample-barcoded 5' primer along with a J-beta primer mix. From the 5' RACE reads, TCRdb called clonotypes with MiXCR, one entry per CDR3 protein. The sample shows fewer than 750,000 distinct CDR3 sequences, approximately 52% of them seen only once.

The rearrangement links TRBV20-1 to TRBJ2-4; D may match TRBD1 or TRBD2 (6 bases each). Material: blood. This clonotype originated in a woman over 75 in good health. CDR3 nucleotides: TGCAGTGCTAGAGATCTGCGGGACAACACAAGGGGAAACATTCAGTACTTC. Amino acids: CSARDLRDNTRGNIQYF.